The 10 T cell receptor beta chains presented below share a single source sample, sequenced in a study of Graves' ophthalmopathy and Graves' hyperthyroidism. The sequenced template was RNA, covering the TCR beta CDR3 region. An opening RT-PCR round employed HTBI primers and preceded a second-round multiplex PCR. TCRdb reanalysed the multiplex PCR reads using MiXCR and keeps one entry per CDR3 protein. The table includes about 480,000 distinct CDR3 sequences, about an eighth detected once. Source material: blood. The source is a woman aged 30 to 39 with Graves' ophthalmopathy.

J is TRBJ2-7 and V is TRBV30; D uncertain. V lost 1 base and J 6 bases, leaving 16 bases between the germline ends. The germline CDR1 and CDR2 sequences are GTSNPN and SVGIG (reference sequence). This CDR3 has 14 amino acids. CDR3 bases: TGTGCCTGGAGTGGAGTAGGGTATGGTGGCGAGCAGTACTTC. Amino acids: CAWSGVGYGGEQYF.

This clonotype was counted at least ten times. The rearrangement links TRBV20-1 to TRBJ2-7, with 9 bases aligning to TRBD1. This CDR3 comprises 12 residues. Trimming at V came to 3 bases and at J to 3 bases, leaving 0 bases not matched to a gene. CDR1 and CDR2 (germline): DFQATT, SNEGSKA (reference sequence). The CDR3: CSARDRGYEQYF. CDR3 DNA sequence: TGCAGTGCTAGGGACAGGGGCTACGAGCAGTACTTC.

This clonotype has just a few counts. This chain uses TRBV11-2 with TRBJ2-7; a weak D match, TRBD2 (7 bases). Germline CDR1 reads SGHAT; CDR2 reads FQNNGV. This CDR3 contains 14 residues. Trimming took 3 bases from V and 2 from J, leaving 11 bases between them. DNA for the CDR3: TGTGCCAGCAGCTTCGGGGGGCTCGCCTACGAGCAGTACTTC. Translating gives CASSFGGLAYEQYF.

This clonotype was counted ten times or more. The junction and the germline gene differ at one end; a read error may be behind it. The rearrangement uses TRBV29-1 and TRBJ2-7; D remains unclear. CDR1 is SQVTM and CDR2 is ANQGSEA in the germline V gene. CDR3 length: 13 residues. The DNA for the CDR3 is TGCAGCGTTGAAGAGGGATGGCGGCGCGAGCAGCACTTC. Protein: CSVEEGWRREQHF.

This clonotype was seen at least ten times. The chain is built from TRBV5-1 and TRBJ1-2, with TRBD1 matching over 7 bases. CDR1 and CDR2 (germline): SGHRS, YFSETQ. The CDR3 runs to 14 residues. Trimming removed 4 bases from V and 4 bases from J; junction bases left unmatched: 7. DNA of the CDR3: TGCGCCAGCAGCCCGGAGGGACAGTCCTATGGCTACACCTTC. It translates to CASSPEGQSYGYTF.

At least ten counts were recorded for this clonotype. The CDR3 spells CASSTPTGGGTGELFF. In DNA, the CDR3 is TGTGCCAGCAGTACGCCGACAGGGGGGGGTACCGGGGAGCTGTTTTTT. This chain joins TRBV27 and TRBJ2-2, with TRBD1 matching 9 bases. Germline-derived CDR1 and CDR2 are MNHEY and SMNVEV (reference sequence). V lost 5 bases, J lost 5 bases, and 9 bases stayed unmatched. The CDR3 runs 16 residues.

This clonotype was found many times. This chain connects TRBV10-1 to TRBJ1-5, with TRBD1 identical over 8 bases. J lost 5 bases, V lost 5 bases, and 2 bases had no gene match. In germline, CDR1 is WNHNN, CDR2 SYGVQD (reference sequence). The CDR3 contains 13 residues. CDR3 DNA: TGCGCCAGCAGTAAGACAGGGGATCAGCCCCAGCATTTT. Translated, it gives CASSKTGDQPQHF.

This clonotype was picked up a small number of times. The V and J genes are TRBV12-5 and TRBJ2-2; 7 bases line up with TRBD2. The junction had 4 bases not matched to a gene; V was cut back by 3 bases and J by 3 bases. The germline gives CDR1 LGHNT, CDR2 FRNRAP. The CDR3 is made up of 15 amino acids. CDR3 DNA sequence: TGTGCTAGTGGTTTCGGGGGAGGGGACACCGGGGAGCTGTTTTTT. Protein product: CASGFGGGDTGELFF.

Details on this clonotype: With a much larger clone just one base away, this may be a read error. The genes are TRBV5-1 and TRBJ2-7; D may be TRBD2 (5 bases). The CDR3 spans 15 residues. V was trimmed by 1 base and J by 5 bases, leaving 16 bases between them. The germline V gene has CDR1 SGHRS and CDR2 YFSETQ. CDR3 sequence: CASSLFAGHLHEQYF. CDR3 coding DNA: TGCGCCAGCAGCTTGTTCGCGGGCCACCTCCACGAGCAGTACTTC.

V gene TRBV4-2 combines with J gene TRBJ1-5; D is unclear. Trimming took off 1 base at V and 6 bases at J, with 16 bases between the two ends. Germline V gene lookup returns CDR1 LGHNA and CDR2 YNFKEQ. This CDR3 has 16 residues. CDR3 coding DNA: TGTGCCAGCAGCCAAGGGCCAGGAGACTCGGGTCAGCCCCAGCATTTT. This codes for CASSQGPGDSGQPQHF.